The 18 T cell receptor beta chains below were found in one sample sequenced in a study of blood T cell repertoires in COVID-19. Libraries were prepared by immunoSEQ multiplex PCR; TCRdb keeps only in-frame clonotypes and omits some of them. The top ten clones hold about 8% of a sample with approximately 140,000 clones, about 86% of them seen once. The source material was peripheral blood. These receptors were obtained from a woman aged 55-70 years with acute or convalescent COVID-19.

This rearrangement joins TRBV2 to TRBJ1-2; 7 bases line up with TRBD1. Per germline, CDR1 SNHLY and CDR2 FYNNEI. There are 13 residues in the CDR3. Trimming cost V 8 bases and J 2 bases; bases outside gene matches: 5. CDR3 in DNA: TGTGCCAGCCGACAGGGCCCCAACTATGGCTACACCTTC. As protein: CASRQGPNYGYTF.

J is TRBJ1-1 and V is TRBV12-3 or TRBV12-4; D is ambiguous. The CDR3 is made up of 13 amino acids. Between the trimmed V and J ends, which lost 5 bases and 6 bases, there was a span of 13 bases. This chain's CDR3 is CASSQTEGAEAFF. CDR3 nucleotide sequence: TGTGCCAGCAGTCAGACCGAGGGTGCTGAAGCTTTCTTT.

The chain has TRBV28 and TRBJ1-2, with 7 bases that match TRBD1. This CDR3 has 14 residues. Germline lookup yields CDR1 MDHEN and CDR2 SYDVKM. J was trimmed by 6 bases and V by 7 bases; bases with no gene match: 11. This chain's CDR3 is CASTPTGLRDGYTF. The DNA for the CDR3 is TGTGCCAGCACCCCGACAGGGCTAAGGGATGGCTACACCTTC.

The sample holds one count of this clone. CDR3 sequence: CASSQGVVVSYEQYF. DNA for the CDR3: TGTGCCAGCAGCCAAGGAGTGGTGGTTTCCTACGAGCAGTACTTC. The rearrangement links TRBV3-1 (or the pseudogene TRBV3-2) to TRBJ2-7; D uncertain. V was trimmed by 1 base and J by 1 base, leaving 11 bases between them. The CDR3 spans 15 residues. Germline CDR1 reads LGHDT; CDR2 reads YNNKEL (reference sequence).

V usage is TRBV29-1 and J usage is TRBJ2-7; possibly TRBD1 for D (5 bases). Germline values: CDR1 SQVTM, CDR2 ANQGSEA. Trimming removed 1 base at V and 1 base at J, with 8 bases between. This CDR3 has 13 residues. CDR3 in DNA: TGCAGCGTTGAAGGGGGCAGGTCCTACGAGCAGTACTTC. As protein: CSVEGGRSYEQYF.

This clone was seen a few times. The chain carries TRBV25-1 and TRBJ1-4, with D possibly matching TRBD1 (5 bases). Germline lookup yields CDR1 MGHDK and CDR2 SYGVNS. CDR3 length: 14 residues. Trimming pared 3 bases from V and 7 bases from J, leaving 12 bases between. This CDR3 is CASSESLGVEKLFF. In DNA form, the CDR3 reads TGTGCCAGCAGTGAGAGTTTAGGGGTTGAAAAACTGTTTTTT. Combining the CDR3 with reference TRBV25-1 and TRBJ1-4 gives the whole variable domain EADIYQTPRYLVIGTGKKITLECSQTMGHDKMYWYQQDPGMELHLIHYSYGVNSTEKGDLSSESTVSRIRTEHFPLTLESARPSHTSQYLCASSESLGVEKLFFGSGTQLSVL.

The chain employs TRBV5-1 and TRBJ1-4; D not resolved. V was clipped by 0 bases and J by 0 bases, with 6 bases between them. This CDR3 region has 15 residues. Germline V gene sequence: CDR1 SGHRS, CDR2 YFSETQ. The CDR3 sequence: CASSLGAATNEKLFF. For the CDR3, the DNA is TGCGCCAGCAGCTTGGGGGCAGCAACTAATGAAAAACTGTTTTTT.

The chain joins TRBV30 to TRBJ2-3; D is unclear. V gave up 0 bases and J gave up 5 bases, with 6 bases separating them. The CDR3 is 12 residues long. Looked up from germline, CDR1 is GTSNPN and CDR2 is SVGIG (reference sequence). The chain's CDR3 is CAWSVTVDTQYF. The CDR3 coding sequence is TGTGCCTGGAGTGTAACGGTAGATACGCAGTATTTT.

The V call is TRBV5-4, the J call TRBJ2-2; no definite D call. CDR3 size: 18 residues. V lost 0 bases and J lost 5, with 20 bases in between. Germline V gene data show CDR1 as SGHNT and CDR2 as YYREEE (reference sequence). CDR3 in amino acids: CASSLERSLPSWTGELFF. The CDR3 bases are TGTGCCAGCAGCTTGGAACGATCCCTACCCTCGTGGACCGGGGAGCTGTTTTTT.

This chain uses TRBV4-1 with TRBJ1-1; weak D call: TRBD1 (6 bases). This CDR3 comprises 14 residues. The germline gives CDR1 MGHRA, CDR2 YSYEKL. Trimming removed 1 base at V and 1 base at J, with 7 bases between. CDR3 in amino acids: CASSQAQGNTEAFF. CDR3 DNA: TGCGCCAGCAGCCAAGCACAGGGGAACACTGAAGCTTTCTTT.

The chain recombines TRBV7-8 with TRBJ2-5; the D is unclear. The V and J ends lost 2 bases and 1 base respectively, with 11 bases between them. This CDR3 is built from 15 residues. Per germline, CDR1 SGHVS and CDR2 FQNEAQ. Here the CDR3 DNA reads TGTGCCAGCAGCTTACGTGGAGAACCCCAAGAGACCCAGTACTTC. Amino acid sequence: CASSLRGEPQETQYF.

The rearrangement joins TRBV10-3 to TRBJ1-2; 9 nucleotides match TRBD1. CDR1 is ENHRY and CDR2 is SYGVKD in the germline V gene. J gave up 7 bases and V 11 bases, and 14 bases lay outside the gene matches. The CDR3 runs to 14 residues. In DNA form, the CDR3 reads TGTGCCTCCTCCCGCACAGGGGGCGCAGGTGGCTACACCTTC. It translates to CASSRTGGAGGYTF.

DNA for the CDR3: TGTGCCAGTAGTATTAGTTACAGGGGAGCTGAAGCTTTCTTT. It yields the protein CASSISYRGAEAFF. This chain joins TRBV19 and TRBJ1-1; 7 bases line up with TRBD1. This CDR3 spans 14 amino acids. Germline V CDR1 and CDR2: LNHDA, SQIVND (reference sequence). The J segment lost 6 bases and the V segment lost 3 bases, leaving 7 bases of the junction unmatched.

The chain recombines TRBV18 with TRBJ2-7; TRBD1 agrees at 9 bases. The CDR3 covers 17 residues. The V gene's germline CDR1 is KGHSH and CDR2 LQKENI. The ends lost 5 bases at V and 4 bases at J; junction bases unmatched: 15. The CDR3: CASSIRAGTGSKYEQYF. The CDR3 DNA reads TGTGCCAGCTCAATCAGGGCCGGGACAGGGTCTAAGTACGAGCAGTACTTC. Combining the CDR3 with reference TRBV18 and TRBJ2-7 gives the whole variable domain NAGVMQNPRHLVRRRGQEARLRCSPMKGHSHVYWYRQLPEEGLKFMVYLQKENIIDESGMPKERFSAEFPKEGPSILRIQQVVRGDSAAYFCASSIRAGTGSKYEQYFGPGTRLTVT.

The chain carries TRBV5-1 and TRBJ1-1; possible D gene TRBD1, 5 bases. The germline gives CDR1 SGHRS, CDR2 YFSETQ. V was shortened by 1 base and J by 0 bases, with 7 bases between the two germline ends. The CDR3 contains 14 residues. CDR3 loop: CASSLQGMNTEAFF. The CDR3 nucleotides read TGCGCCAGCAGCTTGCAGGGAATGAACACTGAAGCTTTCTTT.

This rearrangement joins TRBV5-1 to TRBJ1-2; the D gene is possibly TRBD1 (5 bases). The CDR3 spans 16 residues. Trimming took off 3 bases at V and 4 bases at J, with 19 bases between the two ends. The germline CDR1 and CDR2 sequences are SGHRS and YFSETQ. CDR3: CASSSSGIAPPYGYTF. In nucleotides, the CDR3 is TGCGCCAGCAGCTCCTCAGGGATAGCCCCCCCCTATGGCTACACCTTC.

The chain employs TRBV4-1 and TRBJ1-2; no clear D gene. Germline values: CDR1 MGHRA, CDR2 YSYEKL. The germline V and J ends were trimmed by 0 bases and 10 bases, with 12 bases remaining between them. The CDR3 extends over 13 amino acids. CDR3 nucleotide sequence: TGCGCCAGCAGCCAAGATGGGGAGGGCCCCTACACCTTC. It is translated as CASSQDGEGPYTF.

V and J are TRBV9 and TRBJ2-5; 11 bases match TRBD2. The CDR3 is made up of 15 amino acids. With V trimmed by 2 bases and J by 6 bases, 6 bases remained unmatched. CDR1 is SGDLS and CDR2 is YYNGEE in the germline V gene. This CDR3 reads CASSVSGGAVQTQYF. CDR3 DNA sequence: TGTGCCAGCAGCGTTAGCGGGGGGGCGGTACAGACCCAGTACTTC.